The entry below describes one T cell receptor beta chain. The data belong to a study of T cells in Graves' hyperthyroidism and ophthalmopathy. From RNA transcripts, TCR beta CDR3 regions were amplified. First-round RT-PCR of the TCR CDR3 relied on the HTBI primer set. Via MiXCR, TCRdb re-called the multiplex PCR reads, giving one row per CDR3 protein. The sample has about half a million distinct CDR3 sequences, 20% to 25% seen once. Germline V lookup: CDR1 DFQATT, CDR2 SNEGSKA (reference sequence). CDR3 length: 13 amino acids. V lost 6 bases and J lost 8, with 16 bases in between. The clonotype comes from a woman aged 70-85 years with Graves' ophthalmopathy. Sequencing was performed on blood. V is TRBV20-1 and J is TRBJ1-4, with D possibly TRBD1 on 5 matching bases. CDR3 sequence: CSAPGLTGEKLFF. Here the CDR3 DNA reads TGCAGTGCGCCGGGACTCACGGGGGAAAAACTGTTTTTT.